These 20 T cell receptor beta chains were all obtained from the same sample, sequenced in a study of radiotherapy plus CTLA-4 blockade in lung cancer (dated by TCRdb to 2017 to 2018). The library came from the immunoSEQ multiplex PCR assay. As stored in TCRdb, this immuneACCESS dataset retains in-frame rearrangements with V and J assigned. A fraction of the clones does not appear; measured against another copy, unresolved V genes explain less than half of the discrepancy, and the remainder lacks a known reason. Counted in this sample were 45,000 to 55,000 clones; roughly three quarters of them appeared once. The ten largest account for 3% to 4% of the sample. The starting material was peripheral blood, obtained from a patient treated with radiotherapy plus ipilimumab. All receptors derive from a human donor with non-small cell lung cancer who had a partial response to radiotherapy plus ipilimumab.

V gene TRBV7-8 combines with J gene TRBJ2-1, with TRBD2 matching 7 bases. This CDR3 contains 16 residues. Trimming at V came to 1 base and at J to 1 base, leaving 4 bases not matched to a gene. Germline CDR1 is SGHVS and CDR2 is FQNEAQ. The CDR3 reads CASSLDGGGSYNEQFF. Written as DNA, the CDR3 is TGTGCCAGCAGCTTAGACGGGGGAGGGTCCTACAATGAGCAGTTCTTC.

This clone has only a few counts. The V call is TRBV7-9, the J call TRBJ1-5; possible D gene TRBD1, 6 bases. Germline values: CDR1 SEHNR, CDR2 FQNEAQ (reference sequence). V was cut by 1 base and J by 6 bases, with 7 bases left in between. CDR3 length: 13 residues. CDR3 region: CASSLGGRQPQHF. The CDR3 region has the DNA TGTGCCAGCAGCTTAGGGGGGCGTCAGCCCCAGCATTTT.

The chain is built from TRBV6-1 and TRBJ2-7, with D tentatively TRBD1 (6 bases). The CDR3 is 14 amino acids. Germline CDR1 is MNHNS and CDR2 is SASEGT. The V end lost 0 bases, the J end lost 6 bases, and 12 bases lay between the germline ends. CDR3 loop: CASSEAWSGVEQYF. CDR3 sequence (DNA): TGTGCCAGCAGTGAAGCCTGGTCAGGGGTCGAGCAGTACTTC.

A single count supports this clone. The CDR3 DNA sequence: TGTGCCAGCAGCCGGGCCGGGGGGGTGTACGAGCAGTACTTC. It codes for CASSRAGGVYEQYF. The chain is built from TRBV11-2 and TRBJ2-7; 8 bases are a match to TRBD2. The CDR3 contains 14 residues. V lost 5 bases to trimming and J lost 4 bases; unmatched junction nucleotides: 7. Germline V CDR1 and CDR2: SGHAT, FQNNGV. Based on the CDR3 plus reference TRBV11-2 and TRBJ2-7, the full variable domain is EAGVAQSPRYKIIEKRQSVAFWCNPISGHATLYWYQQILGQGPKLLIQFQNNGVVDDSQLPKDRFSAERLKGVDSTLKIQPAKLEDSAVYLCASSRAGGVYEQYFGPGTRLTVT.

This clone was picked up a small number of times. The chain employs TRBV9 and TRBJ2-2; 7 bases fit TRBD1. Germline lookup yields CDR1 SGDLS and CDR2 YYNGEE. CDR3 length: 15 amino acids. Germline trimming cut 3 bases from V and 3 bases from J; bases unmatched to any gene: 5. CDR3 loop: CASSAPTGYTGELFF. CDR3 coding DNA: TGTGCCAGCAGCGCACCGACAGGGTACACCGGGGAGCTGTTTTTT.

With regard to this clone: Other DNA sequences in the same sample also yield this CDR3. The gene calls are TRBV27 and TRBJ1-2; D remains unclear. CDR3 length equals 13 residues. V was pared by 3 bases and J by 2 bases, with 7 bases between. Germline CDR1 reads MNHEY; CDR2 reads SMNVEV (reference sequence). The CDR3 spells CASSFRENYGYTF. The CDR3 nucleotides read TGTGCCAGCAGTTTTCGGGAAAACTATGGCTACACCTTC.

V usage is TRBV19 and J usage is TRBJ2-7, with D tentatively TRBD1 (6 bases). Trimming pared 4 bases from V and 3 bases from J, leaving 10 bases between. CDR1 and CDR2 from the germline V gene are LNHDA and SQIVND (reference sequence). The CDR3 covers 13 residues. This CDR3 reads CASSRDIRYEQYF. CDR3 sequence (DNA): TGTGCCAGTAGTAGGGACATCCGCTACGAGCAGTACTTC.

V is TRBV9 and J is TRBJ2-1, with 13 bases lining up with TRBD2. Germline-derived CDR1 and CDR2 are SGDLS and YYNGEE. The CDR3 runs to 17 residues. J gave up 6 bases and V 0 bases, and 6 bases lay outside the gene matches. The CDR3 reads CASSVELAGGIRNEQFF. The CDR3 DNA reads as TGTGCCAGCAGCGTAGAACTAGCGGGGGGGATACGCAATGAGCAGTTCTTC. The whole variable domain, filled in from reference TRBV9 and TRBJ2-1, reads DSGVTQTPKHLITATGQRVTLRCSPRSGDLSVYWYQQSLDQGLQFLIQYYNGEERAKGNILERFSAQQFPDLHSELNLSSLELGDSALYFCASSVELAGGIRNEQFFGPGTRLTVL.

The V gene is TRBV27, the J gene TRBJ2-3; 7 bases agree with TRBD1. Germline CDR1 and CDR2: MNHEY and SMNVEV (reference sequence). With V trimmed by 6 bases and J by 3 bases, 6 bases remained unmatched. The CDR3 is 14 amino acids. CDR3 residues: CASSDRDGTDTQYF. As DNA, the CDR3 is TGTGCCAGCAGCGACAGGGACGGGACAGATACGCAGTATTTT.

The chain is built from TRBV11-2 and TRBJ1-1; the match to TRBD1 covers 8 bases. Germline V gives CDR1 SGHAT, CDR2 FQNNGV. V gave up 3 bases and J gave up 4 bases; unmatched junction bases: 1. The CDR3 totals 13 residues. The CDR3 DNA reads as TGTGCCAGCAGCTTGGGACAGGTCACTGAAGCTTTCTTT. It codes for CASSLGQVTEAFF.

This clone was seen a single time. The chain couples TRBV19 to TRBJ1-5; D gene uncertain. V was shortened by 3 bases and J by 2 bases, with 11 bases between the two germline ends. The CDR3 consists of 15 residues. From germline, CDR1 is LNHDA and CDR2 SQIVND (reference sequence). The CDR3 nucleotides read TGTGCCAGTAGTATTTCATCCGGGGGCAATCAGCCCCAGCATTTT. Its protein is CASSISSGGNQPQHF.

The sample holds one count of this clone. This chain joins TRBV4-1 and TRBJ1-4, with 8 bases that match TRBD1. Unmatched junction bases numbered 15, after V lost 4 bases and J lost 8 bases. The length of the CDR3 is 17 residues. Looked up from germline, CDR1 is MGHRA and CDR2 is YSYEKL. CDR3 nucleotides: TGCGCCAGCAGCCCCTCACCCCAGGGGGCGGTTCTGGAAAAACTGTTTTTT. It encodes CASSPSPQGAVLEKLFF.

The chain uses TRBV11-3 and TRBJ2-5, with TRBD1 matching over 10 bases. The V and J ends lost 5 bases and 5 bases, in that order; junction bases with no gene match: 8. The germline V gene encodes CDR1 SGHNT and CDR2 YENEEA. The CDR3 contains 15 residues. CDR3 DNA: TGTGCCAGCAGCGCCGGACAGGGGGTAGGGGAGACCCAGTACTTC. Amino acids: CASSAGQGVGETQYF. The variable domain in full, with the rest retrieved from reference TRBV11-3 and TRBJ2-5, is EAGVVQSPRYKIIEKKQPVAFWCNPISGHNTLYWYLQNLGQGPELLIRYENEEAVDDSQLPKDRFSAERLKGVDSTLKIQPAELGDSAVYLCASSAGQGVGETQYFGPGTRLLVL.

The genes are TRBV4-2 and TRBJ1-5; 8 bases align to TRBD1. This CDR3 is 15 amino acids long. Unmatched junction bases numbered 4, after V lost 0 bases and J lost 6 bases. CDR1 and CDR2 (germline): LGHNA, YNFKEQ. The CDR3 sequence is CASSQEQGAGQPQHF. As DNA, the CDR3 is TGTGCCAGCAGCCAAGAGCAGGGGGCAGGTCAGCCCCAGCATTTT.

The J gene is TRBJ2-7, the V gene TRBV6-5; 9 nucleotides agree with TRBD2. Germline CDR1 reads MNHEY; CDR2 reads SVGAGI. V shed 7 bases, J shed 0 bases, and the junction held 4 bases outside the gene matches. The CDR3 length is 14 residues. CDR3 sequence (DNA): TGTGCCAGCAAGCCAGCGGGGGGCTCCTACGAGCAGTACTTC. Its translation: CASKPAGGSYEQYF.

This chain connects TRBV5-1 to TRBJ2-3; tentative D call: TRBD1 (6 bases). This CDR3 has 17 residues. Trimming shortened V by 2 bases and J by 0 bases, and 16 bases separated the two germline ends. Germline V gene sequence: CDR1 SGHRS, CDR2 YFSETQ. The CDR3 loop is CASSFSPQQGSTDTQYF. The CDR3 DNA reads as TGCGCCAGCAGCTTTTCCCCCCAGCAGGGGAGCACAGATACGCAGTATTTT.

This chain uses TRBV7-8 with TRBJ2-5, with D maybe TRBD2 (7 bases). The DNA end favors TRBJ2-7, so the J call may be wrong. This CDR3 is built from 15 residues. The germline CDR1 and CDR2 sequences are SGHVS and FQNEAQ. CDR3 nucleotides: TGTGCCAGCAGCTTTAGGGGGGAGGGGTCCTACGAGCAGTACTTC. Translating gives CASSFRGEGSYEQYF.

The J gene is TRBJ1-6, the V gene TRBV11-2, with D perhaps TRBD1 (5 bases). Germline CDR1 and CDR2: SGHAT and FQNNGV. The V end was cut by 0 bases, the J end by 0 bases, with 12 bases between. CDR3 length: 18 residues. In nucleotides, the CDR3 is TGTGCCAGCAGCTTAGATCCGGGGGGAAGCTCCTATAATTCACCCCTCCACTTT. This codes for CASSLDPGGSSYNSPLHF.

To note about this clone: No conserved phenylalanine or tryptophan is present at the end of the CDR3, so a read error is the likely explanation. It is unclear where the CDR3 begins or ends on the DNA, so no DNA is shown, and the CDR3 is as TCRdb lists it. V is TRBV7-9 and J is TRBJ2-2; the table's D call of TRBD1 was not tested on the DNA. Looked up from germline, CDR1 is SEHNR and CDR2 is FQNEAQ (reference sequence). Counting both end residues, the CDR3 totals 11 amino acids. CDR3 in amino acids: CASSLAGTGEL.

Only a few counts were recorded for this clone. V usage is TRBV29-1 and J usage is TRBJ1-1, with D perhaps TRBD1 (6 bases). V dropped 6 bases and J dropped 9 bases, with 14 bases sitting between them. The CDR3 extends over 11 amino acids. CDR1 is SQVTM and CDR2 is ANQGSEA in the germline V gene. CDR3 protein: CSVLWGQKAFF. The DNA for the CDR3 is TGCAGCGTCCTGTGGGGACAAAAAGCTTTCTTT.